The TCR beta chain under discussion was sequenced for a study of blood T cell repertoires in COVID-19. Study-wide background: T cells, B-cell-depleted T cells, or PBMCs supplied cDNA or gDNA.

This clone was observed a few times. Some clones are missing from TCRdb's copy, which holds only in-frame ones; the method was immunoSEQ multiplex PCR. The sample carries about 300,000 clones, more than 85% recorded once. The germline gives CDR1 MNHNS, CDR2 SASEGT. The V segment lost 6 bases and the J segment 1 base; nucleotides outside the gene matches: 7. This CDR3 spans 16 amino acids. This chain links TRBV6-1 with TRBJ2-3; the match to TRBD1 covers 10 bases. The source is a man aged 70 or older with acute or convalescent COVID-19. The sequenced sample was peripheral blood. CDR3 nucleotides: TGTGCCAGCAGCGAAACGACAGGGGGCGGCACAGATACGCAGTATTTT. It is translated as CASSETTGGGTDTQYF.